This T cell receptor (beta chain) is from a study of glioma-infiltrating T cells. Points from the study as a whole: Non-neoplastic patients had below-expected tissue-blood divergence, while all gliomas exceeded expectation.

Amplification of TCR alpha and beta CDR3 regions from RNA used iRepertoire nested multiplex PCR. Each CDR3 protein is one row after TCRdb ran MiXCR on the multiplex PCR reads. The table has a few hundred thousand distinct CDR3 sequences, more than 35% seen once. Of note for this clonotype: Its antigen is currently unknown.

The germline V gene has CDR1 MDHEN and CDR2 SYDVKM. Deletions cut 5 bases from V and 9 bases from J, with 8 bases between. This CDR3 contains 11 residues. The sequenced material came from glioma tissue, nonneoplastic brain tissue, or PBMCs (not recorded which). The genes are TRBV28 and TRBJ2-1; D unresolved. The origin of this receptor is a human donor with low-grade glioma or glioblastoma, undergoing nonglioma brain surgery, or in good health (not recorded which). The CDR3 nucleotides read TGTGCCAGCAGTCCTACCGGTGAGCAGTTCTTC. It yields the protein CASSPTGEQFF.